Sequencing of this T cell receptor (beta chain) was carried out in a study of T cells after posttransplantation cyclophosphamide. The study, taken as a whole, reports: TRB clonality was highly associated with recipient CMV seropositivity and reactivation. TRB overlap between skin or GI tissue T cells and blood was limited. Donor CD8+ memory clones often dominated recipient blood repertoires at later times.

This related bone marrow graft donor gave peripheral blood on the day of marrow donation. Profiled with immunoSEQ multiplex PCR; TCRdb holds only in-frame clones, not every one. Listed for the sample are tens of thousands of clones, none seen a single time. Germline V gives CDR1 SGHNT, CDR2 YYREEE (reference sequence). V was pared by 0 bases and J by 1 base, with 2 bases between. This CDR3 is 13 amino acids long. This clone was picked up many times. Antigen unknown. Sequences were obtained from PBMCs. The receptor's source is a man aged 40-49 years in good health, CMV-negative, and a related stem cell transplant donor. The genes are TRBV5-4 and TRBJ1-3; D gene ambiguous. CDR3 in DNA: TGTGCCAGCAGCTTGGCTTCTGGAAACACCATATATTTT. Translated: CASSLASGNTIYF.